The subject of this entry is one T cell receptor beta chain. Its antigen remains unidentified. After removal of 4 bases from V and 3 bases from J, the junction contained 10 bases not matched to a gene. The CDR3 spans 16 residues. CDR1 and CDR2 (germline): SGHRS, YFSETQ. The data were produced by immunoSEQ multiplex PCR, yet TCRdb's version contains in-frame clones alone and is incomplete. The sample records around 63,000 clones, over 75% being singletons. The entry originates in a study of T cell responses to AZD1222 COVID-19 vaccine. Study observations and caveats: Donors skewed white British and female; clonal diversity was possibly underestimated. Repertoires were obtained solely post-peak T cell response. Rises in breadth and depth of Spike-specific TCRs came after two AZD1222 doses.

The sequencing used peripheral blood, collected on day 0 of AZD1222 vaccination. The V call is TRBV5-1, the J call TRBJ1-3; 7 bases map to TRBD1. The TCR was taken from an adult in good health. CDR3 nucleotide sequence: TGCGCCAGCAGCCCCGCACCAGGGGGTTATGGAAACACCATATATTTT. This gives the protein CASSPAPGGYGNTIYF.